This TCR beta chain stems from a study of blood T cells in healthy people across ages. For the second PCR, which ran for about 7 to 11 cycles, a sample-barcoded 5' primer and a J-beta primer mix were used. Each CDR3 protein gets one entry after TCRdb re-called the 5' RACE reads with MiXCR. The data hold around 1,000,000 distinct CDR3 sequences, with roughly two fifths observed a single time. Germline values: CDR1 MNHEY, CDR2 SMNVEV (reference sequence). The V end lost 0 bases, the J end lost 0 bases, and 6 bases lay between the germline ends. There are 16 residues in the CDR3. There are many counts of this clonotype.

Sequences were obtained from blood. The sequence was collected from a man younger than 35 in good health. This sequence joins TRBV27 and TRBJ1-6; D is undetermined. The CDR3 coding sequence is TGTGCCAGCAGTTTATCGAGGAGCTCCTATAATTCACCCCTCCACTTT. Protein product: CASSLSRSSYNSPLHF.